This TCR beta chain was sequenced during a study of blood T cells in healthy people across ages. The CDR3 is made up of 13 amino acids. CDR1 is SQVTM and CDR2 is ANQGSEA in the germline V gene. Trimming removed 4 bases at V and 7 bases at J, with 14 bases between. The use of a sample-barcoded 5' primer and a J-beta primer mix characterized a second PCR of about 7 to 12 cycles. Through a template-switch adaptor with 12 random nucleotides, each cDNA molecule received a tag. TCRdb used MiXCR to reprocess the 5' RACE reads, holding one entry per CDR3 protein. The sample consists of some 1,000,000 distinct CDR3 sequences, about 25% of them appearing once. This clonotype turned up a few times. These data are also associated with another study on T cells of mothers and their children. From that report: Extraction yielded RNA that went, in full, into cDNA synthesis at roughly 1.5 ug per 15 ul.

The TCR sequence derives from a girl aged 2 to 10 in good health. Sequenced: blood. This chain connects TRBV29-1 to TRBJ2-1, with D maybe TRBD2 (5 bases). The CDR3 sequence is CSVALTSGNEQFF. CDR3 DNA: TGCAGCGTTGCCCTGACGTCGGGAAATGAGCAGTTCTTC.